The table lists the clone carrying this TCR beta chain with a few counts. These data originate in a study of T-cell reconstitution after alpha-beta-depleted transplantation in children. Preparation of the TCRbeta library involved a method that used unique molecular identifiers. One entry per CDR3 protein, called by TCRdb with MiXCR from the PCR reads. Among some 500,000 distinct CDR3 sequences listed, around a third were seen once. Trimming pared 1 base from V and 0 bases from J, leaving 5 bases between. CDR1 SGHDT and CDR2 YYEEEE come from the germline V gene. The CDR3 runs 14 residues. The receptor comes from a human donor who donated a stem cell graft to a child with aplastic anemia. The V gene is TRBV5-6, the J gene TRBJ1-5; D is ambiguous. The source material was PBMCs from the stem cell graft donor, sampled from the stem cell graft. The CDR3 DNA follows: TGTGCCAGCAGCTTGCTCTTTAGCAATCAGCCCCAGCATTTT. Encoded protein: CASSLLFSNQPQHF.